This T cell receptor (beta chain) was recorded in a study of blood T cell repertoires in COVID-19. In the study overall: The samples span acute and convalescent COVID-19 from the United States, Italy and Spain. PBMCs, B-cell-depleted T cells, or T cells were the source of the cDNA or gDNA that made up the material.

The CDR3 has 14 amino acids. The germline CDR1 and CDR2 sequences are SGHTS and YDEGEE. The V segment lost 0 bases and the J segment 6 bases; nucleotides outside the gene matches: 4. In the original analysis: Reference gene primer amplification yielded estimated nucleated cell counts. Produced via immunoSEQ multiplex PCR; TCRdb's table is partial and in-frame only. V and J calls and clone size are as listed in that table; D and trimming were resolved from the DNA. Altogether over 350,000 clones are present, roughly 85% being singletons, with the ten largest covering around 1.4%. The chain joins TRBV5-8 to TRBJ2-3; 7 nucleotides match TRBD2. The sequence derives from a woman aged 25 to 45 with active or convalescent COVID-19. Sequenced input: peripheral blood. CDR3 coding DNA: TGTGCCAGCAGCTTGGGGCTAGCGGTGGATACGCAGTATTTT. This encodes CASSLGLAVDTQYF.